This T cell receptor (beta chain) stems from a study of regulatory and conventional T cells in RAG deficiency. Conventional CD4+ T cells were sorted from blood as CD25-low CD127-high cells. V gave up 5 bases and J gave up 3 bases, with 14 bases separating them. The CDR3 loop spans 14 amino acids. Germline CDR1 MNHEY, CDR2 SVGAGI. Comment on this clone: What it recognizes is unknown.

General observations from the study: Patient subsets had shorter CDR3s; Omenn Treg-Tconv overlap exceeded 75%.

Data came from immunoSEQ multiplex PCR; TCRdb stores just in-frame clones and leaves some out. The sample gives over 9,500 clones, around 92% of which show up once; 1.1% is in the top ten. The sample was also reused in another study, on regulatory T cells. From that paper: Primers: 52 TRBV forward and 13 TRBJ reverse.

The chain recombines TRBV6-5 with TRBJ2-7; D may be TRBD1 (6 bases). The sequence derives from a human donor in good health. Sequencing used CD4+ effector T cells sorted from blood. The CDR3 nucleotides are TGTGCCAGCAGTCCGGGACACCGGCACTACGAGCAGTACTTC. This codes for CASSPGHRHYEQYF.